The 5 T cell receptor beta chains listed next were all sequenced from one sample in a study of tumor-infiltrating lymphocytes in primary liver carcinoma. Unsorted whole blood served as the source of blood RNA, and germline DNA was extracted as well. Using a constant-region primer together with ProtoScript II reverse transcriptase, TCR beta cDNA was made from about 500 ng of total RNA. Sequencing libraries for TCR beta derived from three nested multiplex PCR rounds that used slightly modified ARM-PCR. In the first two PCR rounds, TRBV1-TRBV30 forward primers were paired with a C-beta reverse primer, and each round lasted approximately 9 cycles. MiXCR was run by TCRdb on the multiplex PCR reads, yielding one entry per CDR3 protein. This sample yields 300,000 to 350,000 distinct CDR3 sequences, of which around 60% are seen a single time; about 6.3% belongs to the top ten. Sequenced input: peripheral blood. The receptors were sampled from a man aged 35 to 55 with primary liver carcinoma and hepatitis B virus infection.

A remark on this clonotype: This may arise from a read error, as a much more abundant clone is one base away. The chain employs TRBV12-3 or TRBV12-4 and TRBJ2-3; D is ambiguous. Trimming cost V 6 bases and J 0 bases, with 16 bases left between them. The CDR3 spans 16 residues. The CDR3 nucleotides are TGTGCCAGCAGCCCTTTCCAGTTCGGGAGCACAGATACGCAGTATTTT. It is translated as CASSPFQFGSTDTQYF.

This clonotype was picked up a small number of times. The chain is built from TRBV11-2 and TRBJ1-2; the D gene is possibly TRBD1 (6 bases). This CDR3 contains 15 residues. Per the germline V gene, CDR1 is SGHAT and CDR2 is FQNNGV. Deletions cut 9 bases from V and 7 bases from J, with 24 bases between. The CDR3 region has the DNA TGTGCCAGTAGGCTTGTTCAGGGGCCGTTGGGTGGCTACACCTTC. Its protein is CASRLVQGPLGGYTF.

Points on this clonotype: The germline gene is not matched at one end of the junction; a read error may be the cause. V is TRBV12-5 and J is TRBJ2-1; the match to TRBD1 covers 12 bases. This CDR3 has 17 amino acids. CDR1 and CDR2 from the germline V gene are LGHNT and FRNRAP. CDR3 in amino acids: CASGLSTSGTGGDDQFF. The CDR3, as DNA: TGTGCTAGTGGTTTGTCCACCTCCGGGACAGGGGGCGATGACCAGTTCTTC.

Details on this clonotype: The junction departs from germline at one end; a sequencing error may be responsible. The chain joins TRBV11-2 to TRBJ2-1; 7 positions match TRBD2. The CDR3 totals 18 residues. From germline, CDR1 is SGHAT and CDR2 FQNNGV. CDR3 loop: CASSDLSGRAFPYNVQFF. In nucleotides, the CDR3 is TGTGCCAGCAGCGATCTTAGTGGGAGGGCCTTCCCCTACAATGTGCAGTTCTTC.

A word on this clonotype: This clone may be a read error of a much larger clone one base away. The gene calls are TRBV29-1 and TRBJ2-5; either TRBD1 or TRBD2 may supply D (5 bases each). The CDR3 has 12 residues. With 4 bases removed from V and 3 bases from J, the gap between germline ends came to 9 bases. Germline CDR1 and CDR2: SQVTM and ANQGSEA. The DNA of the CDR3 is TGCAGCGTTGGACAGACTAAAGAGACCCAGTACTTC. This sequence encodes CSVGQTKETQYF.